Presented here are 23 T cell receptor beta chains from one specimen sequenced in a study of CD8+CD57+ T cells in acquired aplastic anemia. Sequenced patients had shown CD8+CD57+ cell expansion by flow cytometry. CDR3 and TCR beta VDJ profiling relied on a genomic DNA template. Each CDR3 protein is one row after TCRdb ran MiXCR on the reads. This table holds under 200,000 distinct CDR3 sequences, around 50% found once. The sample was sorted CD4+, CD8+, or CD8+CD57+ T cells (not recorded which) from PBMCs. The receptors were sampled from a human donor with aplastic anemia.

This clonotype occurred many times. The genes are TRBV6-1 and TRBJ2-2; 7 bases fit TRBD1. The trim removed 6 bases at V and 6 bases at J, leaving 4 bases unmatched. This CDR3 is 13 amino acids long. Per germline, CDR1 MNHNS and CDR2 SASEGT. The CDR3 coding sequence is TGTGCCAGCAGCCTTGACAGGGCCGGGGAGCTGTTTTTT. As protein: CASSLDRAGELFF.

The chain links TRBV7-9 to TRBJ2-5, with D uncertain. The CDR3 sequence is 12 residues long. CDR1 and CDR2 from the germline V gene are SEHNR and FQNEAQ (reference sequence). Trimming shortened V by 3 bases and J by 5 bases, and 7 bases separated the two germline ends. CDR3: CASSFSTETQYF. In DNA form, the CDR3 reads TGTGCCAGCAGCTTTTCAACTGAGACCCAGTACTTC. Combining the CDR3 with reference TRBV7-9 and TRBJ2-5 gives the whole variable domain DTGVSQNPRHKITKRGQNVTFRCDPISEHNRLYWYRQTLGQGPEFLTYFQNEAQLEKSRLLSDRFSAERPKGSFSTLEIQRTEQGDSAMYLCASSFSTETQYFGPGTRLLVL.

This clonotype has ten or more counts. The V call is TRBV2, the J call TRBJ1-3; D ambiguous. Trimming removed 6 bases at V and 5 bases at J, with 17 bases between. Looked up from germline, CDR1 is SNHLY and CDR2 is FYNNEI. The CDR3 sequence is 15 residues long. In nucleotides, the CDR3 is TGTGCCAGCAGCGCCGACCCAATTCGGAGAAACACCATATATTTT. Translation gives CASSADPIRRNTIYF.

The rearrangement joins TRBV29-1 to TRBJ2-2; D is possibly TRBD2 (6 bases). V lost 6 bases and J lost 6, with 11 bases in between. Germline V gene data show CDR1 as SQVTM and CDR2 as ANQGSEA. The CDR3 spans 12 residues. The CDR3, as DNA: TGCAGCGTACGACAGCGGGCCGGGGAGCTGTTTTTT. It translates to CSVRQRAGELFF.

Points on this clonotype: A much larger clone differs from this one at a single base, so this may be a read error. The chain links TRBV6-5 to TRBJ2-3; 9 positions agree with TRBD2. Germline V gives CDR1 MNHEY, CDR2 SVGAGI. V lost 2 bases and J lost 1; bases outside the gene matches: 4. CDR3 length: 16 amino acids. CDR3 nucleotide sequence: TGTGCCAGCAGTTACCGGCCTAGCGGGGGCACAGATACGCAGTATTTT. Its protein is CASSYRPSGGTDTQYF.

This clonotype was found many times. The V call is TRBV11-2, the J call TRBJ2-1; maybe TRBD1 (8 bases). V shed 2 bases and J shed 6 bases, with 14 bases lying between them. The CDR3 runs 15 residues. Germline-derived CDR1 and CDR2 are SGHAT and FQNNGV. The CDR3 region has the DNA TGTGCCAGCAGCTTAACACAGGGGGGGAGCAATGAGCAGTTCTTC. Protein sequence: CASSLTQGGSNEQFF.

This clonotype has a single count. The J gene is TRBJ2-1, the V gene TRBV24-1; 11 bases are a match to TRBD2. CDR1 is KGHDR, CDR2 SFDVKD, per germline. V shed 3 bases, J shed 0 bases, and the junction held 0 bases outside the gene matches. The CDR3 has 16 amino acids. For the CDR3, the DNA is TGTGCCACCAGTGATGGACTAGCGGGCTCCTACAATGAGCAGTTCTTC. Its protein product is CATSDGLAGSYNEQFF.

This clonotype appeared a few times. This chain joins TRBV2 and TRBJ2-7; D gene uncertain. CDR1 is SNHLY, CDR2 FYNNEI, per germline. Trimming took 4 bases from V and 0 from J, leaving 10 bases between them. The CDR3 length is 14 residues. The CDR3, as DNA: TGTGCCAGCAGTGCCGGATGGGGCTCCTACGAGCAGTACTTC. Amino acid sequence: CASSAGWGSYEQYF. The variable domain in full, with the rest retrieved from reference TRBV2 and TRBJ2-7, is EPEVTQTPSHQVTQMGQEVILRCVPISNHLYFYWYRQILGQKVEFLVSFYNNEISEKSEIFDDQFSVERPDGSNFTLKIRSTKLEDSAMYFCASSAGWGSYEQYFGPGTRLTVT.

Ten or more counts support this clonotype. The rearrangement links TRBV5-4 to TRBJ2-5, with 12 bases lining up with TRBD2. V gave up 4 bases and J gave up 1 base; unmatched junction bases: 8. Germline values: CDR1 SGHNT, CDR2 YYREEE (reference sequence). The length of the CDR3 is 17 residues. In nucleotides, the CDR3 is TGTGCCAGCAGCAGGGGAGGGACTAGCGGGTCCCAAGAGACCCAGTACTTC. It yields the protein CASSRGGTSGSQETQYF. Full variable domain (missing parts from reference TRBV5-4 and TRBJ2-5): ETGVTQSPTHLIKTRGQQVTLRCSSQSGHNTVSWYQQALGQGPQFIFQYYREEENGRGNFPPRFSGLQFPNYSSELNVNALELDDSALYLCASSRGGTSGSQETQYFGPGTRLLVL.

V is TRBV11-2 and J is TRBJ1-2; D is ambiguous. The CDR3 has 13 amino acids. Trimming cost V 1 base and J 6 bases, with 9 bases left between them. Germline values: CDR1 SGHAT, CDR2 FQNNGV. The DNA for the CDR3 is TGTGCCAGCAGCTTAGGACCAGCTGATGGCTACACCTTC. Its protein is CASSLGPADGYTF.

In its sample, this clonotype was seen many times. The rearrangement uses TRBV7-6 and TRBJ2-1, with 7 positions matching TRBD2. CDR1 and CDR2 (germline): SGHVS, FNYEAQ. This CDR3 comprises 15 residues. Losses at the gene ends were 4 bases for V and 4 bases for J; bases not matched to a gene: 7. The CDR3 spells CASSSSSGAYNEQFF. The DNA for the CDR3 is TGTGCCAGCAGCTCTTCTAGCGGAGCGTACAATGAGCAGTTCTTC.

The V call is TRBV5-1, the J call TRBJ2-7; a possible D gene is TRBD1 (5 bases). The ends were cut back, 3 bases at V and 0 bases at J, with 10 bases in the middle. Germline-derived CDR1 and CDR2 are SGHRS and YFSETQ. CDR3 size: 14 residues. CDR3 in amino acids: CASSSTGFSYEQYF. CDR3 in DNA: TGCGCCAGCAGCTCCACAGGTTTCTCCTACGAGCAGTACTTC. The full variable domain, with the rest looked up from reference TRBV5-1 and TRBJ2-7, is KAGVTQTPRYLIKTRGQQVTLSCSPISGHRSVSWYQQTPGQGLQFLFEYFSETQRNKGNFPGRFSGRQFSNSRSEMNVSTLELGDSALYLCASSSTGFSYEQYFGPGTRLTVT.

The chain recombines TRBV2 with TRBJ2-1; TRBD2 aligns across 8 bases. J was trimmed by 5 bases and V by 5 bases; bases with no gene match: 8. Looked up from germline, CDR1 is SNHLY and CDR2 is FYNNEI. The CDR3 contains 15 residues. CDR3 loop: CASSLRGSGDNEQFF. The CDR3 nucleotides read TGTGCCAGCAGTCTTCGGGGTAGCGGGGACAATGAGCAGTTCTTC.

V usage is TRBV5-1 and J usage is TRBJ2-3; 8 nucleotides line up with TRBD1. This CDR3 contains 14 residues. Germline V CDR1 and CDR2: SGHRS, YFSETQ. The J segment lost 0 bases and the V segment lost 4 bases, leaving 1 base of the junction unmatched. CDR3 nucleotide sequence: TGCGCCAGCAGCGGACAGGGTAGCACAGATACGCAGTATTTT. It yields the protein CASSGQGSTDTQYF.

This clonotype has only one observation. The chain couples TRBV29-1 to TRBJ2-7; a weak D match, TRBD2 (6 bases). Trimming left V 8 bases short and J 4 bases short, with 30 bases between. The CDR3 is 17 residues long. The germline gives CDR1 SQVTM, CDR2 ANQGSEA. The CDR3 coding sequence is TGCAGCATCGACGGGGAGTACGGAGGGGACGGTGCATACGAGCAGTACTTC. Its translation: CSIDGEYGGDGAYEQYF.

The rearrangement uses TRBV20-1 and TRBJ2-4; the D gene is possibly TRBD2 (5 bases). Per germline, CDR1 DFQATT and CDR2 SNEGSKA (reference sequence). CDR3 length: 14 amino acids. The germline V and J ends were trimmed by 0 bases and 8 bases, with 14 bases remaining between them. CDR3 sequence reads: CSARDSPSRDIQYF. CDR3 in DNA: TGCAGTGCTAGAGATTCCCCTAGCCGGGACATTCAGTACTTC.

The V and J genes are TRBV12-3 or TRBV12-4 and TRBJ2-1, with D perhaps assigned TRBD1 or TRBD2 (5 bases each). Trimming took off 6 bases at V and 3 bases at J, with 15 bases between the two ends. This CDR3 spans 15 amino acids. In DNA form, the CDR3 reads TGTGCCAGCAGGCCCCCGGGACGGAACTACAATGAGCAGTTCTTC. Translated: CASRPPGRNYNEQFF.

Many counts were recorded for this clonotype. The V call is TRBV11-1, the J call TRBJ2-7; no clear D. V lost 3 bases and J 2 bases, leaving 11 bases between the germline ends. The germline gives CDR1 SGHAT, CDR2 FQDESV (reference sequence). This CDR3 comprises 14 residues. Here the CDR3 DNA reads TGTGCCAGCAGCTTCCCGAACAGCCCCTACGAGCAGTACTTC. This sequence encodes CASSFPNSPYEQYF.

This clonotype was observed once. The chain combines TRBV2 with TRBJ1-2, with D possibly TRBD1 on 5 matching bases. This CDR3 comprises 12 residues. CDR1 and CDR2 (germline): SNHLY, FYNNEI. Trimming took off 2 bases at V and 7 bases at J, with 8 bases between the two ends. The CDR3 is CASSEQGFGYTF. Written as DNA, the CDR3 is TGTGCCAGCAGTGAACAGGGTTTTGGCTACACCTTC.

V gene TRBV15 combines with J gene TRBJ2-2; D remains ambiguous. Germline V lookup: CDR1 LNHNV, CDR2 YYDKDF (reference sequence). The length of the CDR3 is 16 residues. V lost 1 base, J lost 0 bases, and 9 bases lay in between. CDR3 amino acids: CATSRGNHPNTGELFF. The CDR3 DNA reads as TGTGCCACCAGCAGAGGTAATCACCCGAACACCGGGGAGCTGTTTTTT.

The chain uses TRBV19 and TRBJ1-4, with D perhaps matching TRBD1 (6 bases). V was cut by 6 bases and J by 6 bases, with 14 bases left in between. Germline assignment: CDR1 LNHDA and CDR2 SQIVND (reference sequence). The CDR3 extends over 14 amino acids. CDR3 sequence: CASRAQGGHEKLFF. The DNA for the CDR3 is TGTGCCAGTAGAGCTCAAGGGGGGCATGAAAAACTGTTTTTT.

This clonotype was recorded many times. The rearrangement joins TRBV20-1 to TRBJ1-5; 8 positions match TRBD1. Germline CDR1 DFQATT, CDR2 SNEGSKA (reference sequence). Germline trimming cut 3 bases from V and 1 base from J; bases unmatched to any gene: 11. There are 17 residues in the CDR3. The DNA for the CDR3 is TGCAGTGCTAGTCTGGGACAGGAGGCCCGCAGCAATCAGCCCCAGCATTTT. Translated: CSASLGQEARSNQPQHF.

This rearrangement joins TRBV24-1 to TRBJ2-2; unclear D gene. The CDR3 sequence is 12 residues long. Trimming cost V 6 bases and J 3 bases, with 4 bases left between them. Germline V gene lookup returns CDR1 KGHDR and CDR2 SFDVKD. The CDR3: CATSRYTGELFF. The CDR3 DNA reads TGTGCCACCAGTAGATACACCGGGGAGCTGTTTTTT.